This section outlines one T cell receptor beta chain sequence together with its context. The clone's antigen remains unknown. Base qualities are not provided; no much larger clone lies one nucleotide away. To be included, a participant needed at least one PBMC sample from before ART initiation plus at least two post-ART samples. All participants with HIV were treated in the United States of America. Before DNA extraction, cryopreserved samples of roughly 0.9-11 million PBMC were thawed and washed. At the time of the earliest PBMC sample, participants with HIV were aged between about 20 and 54 years. PBMC samples were contributed by each participant from 1-4 timepoints before ART initiation and 2-8 timepoints after ART initiation, with a median of 7 samples. For every participant, serial HIV viral load, CD4+ T-cell count, ART history and demographic data were obtained. Genomic DNA was extracted from unsorted PBMC with a Qiagen kit on a QIAcube, processed in batches of 12 samples.

V loses 4 bases, J loses 4 bases, and the germline ends lie 16 bases apart. There are 15 amino acids in the CDR3, from cysteine to phenylalanine inclusive. The DNA shown is the 45-base CDR3, in frame from base 1. CDR1 and CDR2, per the germline V gene, are ENHRY and SYGVKD. This entry belongs to a study of long-term antiretroviral therapy in people with HIV (dated by TCRdb to between 2020 and 2023). Background on the whole study: The earliest samples were collected about a decade before the 2015 WHO recommendation for immediate ART, when ART was typically delayed until CD4 counts fell. This retrospective serial study examined whether starting ART and sustained HIV suppression were associated with changes in the composition and diversity of the TRB repertoire in peripheral blood. A total of about 180 cryopreserved PBMC samples were contributed to the cohort by 30 adults with confirmed HIV infection, with samples collected serially over a mean of approximately 6 years (range 1-12). Of the 30 or so participants with HIV, fewer than twelve were female. No cross-contamination during QIAcube processing turned up in test extractions that ran a monoclonal T-cell line alongside approximately 35 polyclonal samples.

Findings and caveats that apply to the study as a whole: Unsorted PBMC were profiled instead of sorted CD4+ and CD8+ T cells because pre-ART samples had limited cell numbers. HIV repertoires had narrower CDR3 length ranges than controls, and the network structure suggested an antigen-experienced repertoire that shifted only slightly toward naive after ART. Since PBMC availability was limited, sequencing covered only the TCR beta chain, with no alpha chain pairing. The samples span the years 2004 to 2017, and the ART regimens used may be less effective than current regimens. Inferences about post-ART repertoire changes were limited because no data were available on ART adherence, viral resistance or therapy changes. The repertoire was dominated across all time points by expanded TRB clones identified before ART initiation, although this dominance was seen to fluctuate and to decrease in many PLHIV after ART. A significant increase in TRB diversity was found to be associated with ART initiation, although TRB diversity was observed to remain significantly below that of transplant donor controls even after long-term ART.

The immunoSEQ hsTCRB v3.0 assay was used at survey level resolution to sequence the TRB variable region. A depth of about 40,000-50,000 T-cell genomes per sample was targeted for TRB sequencing. An Illumina MiSeq with a v3 150-cycle kit was used to sequence the pooled TRB libraries. For the original study's pipeline: Repertoire analysis ran in R within a reproducible Nextflow workflow covering QC, data transformation and analysis. LymphoSeq2, an R package for exploring AIRR-Seq data, was used to implement the custom analyses. A handful of samples that yielded fewer than 5000 total TRB sequences were excluded, so that 150 to 200 HIV repertoires were analyzed. Among the 188 retained HIV repertoires, approximately 57 were collected before ART initiation and over 120 were collected after ART initiation. Each repertoire was downsampled to 5000 TRB nucleotide sequences, and summary statistics were averaged across 100 downsampling iterations. Only TRB sequences with CDR3 regions of at least seven amino acids were retained for analysis. Diversity was measured with a Shannon entropy-derived clonality score and the Gini coefficient. In the repertoire networks, any two of the top 5000 CDR3 amino acid sequences were connected whenever the two sequences differed by an edit distance of one. For TRB CDR3 amino acid sequences, GLIPH2 was used to predict antigen specificity groups and MHC restriction. Known CMV, EBV, HIV or tissue antigen associations were flagged by matching CDR3 amino acid sequences against VDJdb and McPAS-TCR. Pre-ART, post-ART and control groups were compared with Wilcoxon signed-rank tests and Holm-Bonferroni correction. TCRdb carries this immuneACCESS record with in-frame sequences only. Its versions omit some clonotypes, under half of them owing to an unresolved V gene in the studies checked, with the rest unexplained. V, J and clone size reflect that table, while D and trimming were determined from the DNA. In this sample the table shows 15,000 or so clones, around four fifths of which occur a single time. The biggest ten clones account for 13% of the sample.

Sequencing was performed on unsorted PBMCs, taken just over 3.1 years after starting antiretroviral therapy. This receptor was taken from a woman aged 40 to 49 with HIV. The sequence joins TRBV10-3 to TRBJ1-2; the D region possibly corresponds to TRBD1 (5 bases align). The DNA sequence follows: TGTGCCATCAGTGTCCGGGGGGTAGGTGGCTATGGCTACACCTTC. Its protein reads: CAISVRGVGGYGYTF.